The T cell receptor beta chain described here comes from a study of blood T cell repertoires in COVID-19. Background on the study: PBMCs, B-cell-depleted T cells, or T cells were the source of the cDNA or gDNA that made up the material.

The V gene lost 8 bases and the J gene lost 9 bases, with 11 bases spanning the gap. In germline, CDR1 is MNHEY, CDR2 SMNVEV (reference sequence). This CDR3 region has 12 residues. Produced via immunoSEQ multiplex PCR; TCRdb's table is partial and in-frame only. The sample has 65,000 to 95,000 clones, 70% to 85% seen once. The gene calls are TRBV27 and TRBJ1-6; D is unresolved. The receptor comes from a man aged 50 to 60 with active or convalescent COVID-19. Sequenced material: peripheral blood. The chain's CDR3 is CASGRSSSPLHF. CDR3 bases: TGTGCCAGCGGTAGGAGTAGTTCACCCCTCCACTTT.